The 11 T cell receptor beta chains presented below share a single source sample, sequenced in a study of blood T cell repertoires in COVID-19 (dated by TCRdb to about 2020). Library preparation employed the immunoSEQ multiplex PCR assay. TCRdb limited this immuneACCESS table to in-frame rearrangements with V and J called. A share of clones is missing; checked studies link under half to unresolved V genes, and the rest is unexplained. The sample has 210,000 or so clones on record, 80% of them singletons. The biggest ten clones account for 4.3% of the sample. The sample consisted of PBMCs or T cells enriched from blood (not recorded which). These receptors all come from a man aged 25 to 45 with acute COVID-19.

The rearrangement uses TRBV6-5 and TRBJ1-2, with D perhaps TRBD1 (6 bases). CDR3 size: 14 residues. With 8 bases removed from V and 8 bases from J, the gap between germline ends came to 21 bases. The germline gives CDR1 MNHEY, CDR2 SVGAGI. In nucleotides, the CDR3 is TGTGCCAGCTTAAATGCGGGGGCCCCGGGAGGCTACACCTTC. It codes for CASLNAGAPGGYTF.

The rearrangement joins TRBV4-1 to TRBJ1-1; D remains ambiguous. Deletions cut 1 base from V and 5 bases from J, with 14 bases between. The CDR3 has 15 amino acids. CDR1 is MGHRA, CDR2 YSYEKL, per germline. The CDR3 DNA is TGCGCCAGCAGCCAAGTGGAGCGGGGAATAACTGAAGCTTTCTTT. Translated: CASSQVERGITEAFF.

The chain is built from TRBV7-3 and TRBJ2-4; 9 bases line up with TRBD2. Germline CDR1 SGHTA, CDR2 FQGTGA. This CDR3 comprises 12 residues. With V trimmed by 4 bases and J by 16 bases, 8 bases remained unmatched. CDR3 sequence (DNA): TGTGCCAGCAGCTCCCCGGGACTAGCTGTATACTTC. Its protein is CASSSPGLAVYF.

The chain carries TRBV5-1 and TRBJ1-2; D gene unclear. V lost 0 bases and J 5 bases, leaving 5 bases between the germline ends. Germline CDR1 is SGHRS and CDR2 is YFSETQ. This CDR3 region has 12 residues. The DNA for the CDR3 is TGCGCCAGCAGCTTGGGAGGGTATGGCTACACCTTC. Its protein is CASSLGGYGYTF.

This rearrangement joins TRBV12-2 to TRBJ2-5; TRBD2 was called by the table and not checked on the DNA. TRBV12-2 is tagged as a pseudogene. CDR3 length: 17 residues. CDR3 region: CASRYVSSGGLQETQYF. The DNA of the CDR3 is TGTGCAAGTCGCTACGTGTCTAGCGGGGGCCTCCAAGAGACCCAGTACTTC.

The chain carries TRBV6-5 and TRBJ1-6; D perhaps matches TRBD1 (6 bases). Between the trimmed V and J ends, which lost 8 bases and 4 bases, there was a span of 9 bases. The V gene's germline CDR1 is MNHEY and CDR2 SVGAGI. The CDR3 has 13 amino acids. The CDR3 loop reads CASYQGYNSPLHF. CDR3 DNA: TGTGCCAGCTATCAGGGGTATAATTCACCCCTCCACTTT.

The V gene is TRBV5-1, the J gene TRBJ2-2; no clear D. The germline V and J ends were trimmed by 0 bases and 4 bases, with 4 bases remaining between them. Germline V CDR1 and CDR2: SGHRS, YFSETQ. There are 13 residues in the CDR3. CDR3 DNA: TGCGCCAGCAGCTTGGGGAGCACCGGGGAGCTGTTTTTT. It is translated as CASSLGSTGELFF.

A single count supports this clone. The rearrangement links TRBV4-2 to TRBJ2-1; 8 bases align to TRBD2. The CDR3 runs 16 residues. In germline, CDR1 is LGHNA, CDR2 YNFKEQ. Losses at the gene ends were 0 bases for V and 4 bases for J; bases not matched to a gene: 5. The CDR3, as DNA: TGTGCCAGCAGCCAAGAAATTAGCGGGGTTTACAATGAGCAGTTCTTC. This sequence encodes CASSQEISGVYNEQFF.

This clone was recorded at least ten times. This rearrangement joins TRBV18 to TRBJ1-1; TRBD1 aligns across 7 bases. This CDR3 is 14 amino acids long. Germline V gene data show CDR1 as KGHSH and CDR2 as LQKENI. Losses at the gene ends were 1 base for V and 4 bases for J; bases not matched to a gene: 3. CDR3 nucleotides: TGTGCCAGCTCACCACAGGCAGGGGGCACTGAAGCTTTCTTT. This codes for CASSPQAGGTEAFF.

This chain connects TRBV3-1 (or the pseudogene TRBV3-2) to TRBJ2-4; 7 bases align to TRBD2. J lost 0 bases, V lost 6 bases, and 8 bases had no gene match. CDR3 length: 16 amino acids. Germline V CDR1 and CDR2: LGHDT, YNNKEL (reference sequence). The CDR3: CASRASGDIAKNIQYF. DNA of the CDR3: TGTGCCAGCAGGGCCAGCGGGGATATAGCCAAAAACATTCAGTACTTC.

The V gene is TRBV7-9, the J gene TRBJ2-4; the D is unclear. CDR3 size: 15 residues. Trimming took 5 bases from V and 0 from J, leaving 11 bases between them. Germline V lookup: CDR1 SEHNR, CDR2 FQNEAQ (reference sequence). CDR3 bases: TGTGCCAGCAGCATAAGTCGACTAGCCAAAAACATTCAGTACTTC. Protein sequence: CASSISRLAKNIQYF.